The 3 T cell receptor beta chains in this list originate from one sample, sequenced in a study of blood T cell repertoires in COVID-19. Profiled with immunoSEQ multiplex PCR; TCRdb holds only in-frame clones, not every one. Among approximately 360,000 clones, around 87% were seen once, and the ten largest hold around 1.9%. The sequencing sample was made of PBMCs or T cells enriched from blood (not recorded which). These receptors came from a man in his forties in a cohort exposed to, infected with or recovered from COVID-19 (not recorded which).

The chain carries TRBV6-1 and TRBJ2-1; D possibly corresponds to TRBD2 (6 bases). CDR3 length: 13 amino acids. Germline assignment: CDR1 MNHNS and CDR2 SASEGT. V lost 3 bases to trimming and J lost 12 bases, with 15 bases between them. CDR3 amino acids: CASSELAGLTQFF. In DNA form, the CDR3 reads TGTGCCAGCAGTGAGCTGGCGGGGCTCACGCAGTTCTTC.

This clone was recorded once. The chain recombines TRBV29-1 with TRBJ2-3, with 10 bases that match TRBD2. The CDR3 runs 15 residues. Germline V CDR1 and CDR2: SQVTM, ANQGSEA. J was trimmed by 3 bases and V by 4 bases; bases with no gene match: 7. The CDR3 bases are TGCAGCGTTGGCTTGCTAGCGGGAGATACAGATACGCAGTATTTT. As protein: CSVGLLAGDTDTQYF.

This sequence joins TRBV18 and TRBJ1-2, with 8 positions matching TRBD1. CDR3 length: 14 amino acids. CDR1 and CDR2 from the germline V gene are KGHSH and LQKENI. V lost 4 bases and J lost 8; bases outside the gene matches: 9. CDR3 loop: CASSRSGQAYGYTF. The CDR3 DNA reads as TGTGCCAGCTCACGCTCGGGACAGGCATACGGCTACACCTTC.